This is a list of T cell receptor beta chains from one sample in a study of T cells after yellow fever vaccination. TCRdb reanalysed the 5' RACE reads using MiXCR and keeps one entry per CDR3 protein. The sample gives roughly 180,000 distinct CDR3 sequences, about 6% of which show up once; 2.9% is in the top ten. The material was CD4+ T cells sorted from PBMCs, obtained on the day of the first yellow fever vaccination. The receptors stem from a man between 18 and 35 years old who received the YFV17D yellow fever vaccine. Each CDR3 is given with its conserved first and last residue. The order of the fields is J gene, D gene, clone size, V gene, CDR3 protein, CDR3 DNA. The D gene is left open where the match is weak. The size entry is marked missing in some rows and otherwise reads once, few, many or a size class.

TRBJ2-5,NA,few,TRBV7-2,CASSLARQRVETQYF,TGTGCCAGCAGCTTAGCGAGGCAAAGGGTAGAGACCCAGTACTTC
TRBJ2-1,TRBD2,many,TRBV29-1,CSAGTSGGHSYNEQFF,TGCAGCGCTGGGACTAGCGGGGGCCATTCCTACAATGAGCAGTTCTTC
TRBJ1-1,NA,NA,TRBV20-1,CSARDGDGEAFF,TGCAGTGCCCGGGACGGGGACGGAGAAGCTTTCTTT
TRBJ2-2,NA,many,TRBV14,CASSQGIGELFF,TGTGCCAGCAGCCAAGGGATCGGGGAGCTGTTTTTT
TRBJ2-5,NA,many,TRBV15,CATSRDLETQYF,TGTGCCACCAGCAGAGATTTGGAGACCCAGTACTTC
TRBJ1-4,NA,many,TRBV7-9,CASSFGGGAANEKLFF,TGTGCCAGCAGCTTCGGAGGGGGGGCGGCTAATGAAAAACTGTTTTTT
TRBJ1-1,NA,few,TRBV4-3,CASSTDLHTSSVEAFF,TGCGCCAGCAGCACTGACCTTCACACCTCTTCCGTCGAGGCTTTCTTT
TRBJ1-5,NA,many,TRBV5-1,CASRNSNQPQHF,TGCGCCAGCAGGAACTCCAATCAGCCCCAGCATTTT
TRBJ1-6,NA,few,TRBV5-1,CASTSRDPRNSPLHF,TGCGCCAGCACCTCCAGGGATCCCCGAAATTCACCCCTCCACTTT
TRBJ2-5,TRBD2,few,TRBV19,CASKPLAGGGETQYF,TGTGCCAGTAAACCTCTAGCGGGGGGCGGAGAGACCCAGTACTTC
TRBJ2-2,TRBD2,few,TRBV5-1,CASSLDRGSGVPGELFF,TGCGCCAGCAGCTTGGATCGGGGTAGCGGGGTACCCGGGGAGCTGTTTTTT
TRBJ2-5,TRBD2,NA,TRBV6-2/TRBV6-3,CASRREKTQYF,TGTGCCAGCAGGCGGGAGAAGACCCAGTACTTC
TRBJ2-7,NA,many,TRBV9,CASSVNWVSYEQYF,TGTGCCAGCAGCGTAAACTGGGTTAGCTACGAGCAGTACTTC
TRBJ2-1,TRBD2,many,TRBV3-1,CASSPYPLAGNNEQFF,TGTGCCAGCAGCCCCTATCCCCTAGCGGGAAACAATGAGCAGTTCTTC
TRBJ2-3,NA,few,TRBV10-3,CAIGGSSTDTQYF,TGTGCCATCGGGGGGAGCTCAACAGATACGCAGTATTTT
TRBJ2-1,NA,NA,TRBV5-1,CASSGGPEGNEQFF,TGCGCCAGCAGCGGCGGCCCCGAGGGGAATGAGCAGTTCTTC
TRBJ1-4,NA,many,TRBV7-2,CASSSDSSNEKLFF,TGTGCCAGCAGCTCGGACAGCAGTAATGAAAAACTGTTTTTT
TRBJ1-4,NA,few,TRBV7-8,CASSSRPTNEKLFF,TGTGCCAGCAGCTCCCGTCCAACTAATGAAAAACTGTTTTTT
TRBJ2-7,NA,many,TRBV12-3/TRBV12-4,CASSIWGILDRSRRGREQYF,TGTGCCAGCAGCATTTGGGGTATATTGGACCGGAGCCGTCGAGGGCGCGAGCAGTACTTC
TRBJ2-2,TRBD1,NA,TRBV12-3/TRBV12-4,CASGIDRGPPGELFF,TGTGCCAGCGGAATTGACAGGGGGCCGCCCGGGGAGCTGTTTTTT